The text below deals with one T cell receptor beta chain. This table comes from immunoSEQ multiplex PCR, and its TCRdb copy is limited to in-frame clones, with some not included. There are about 120,000 clones in the sample; more than 75% occur only once, and around 2.1% lies in the top ten. The data are from a study of blood T cell repertoires in COVID-19. The overall study: The origin of the acute and convalescent COVID-19 samples was the United States, Italy and Spain.

This receptor was taken from a woman in her fifties or sixties with acute or convalescent COVID-19. Sequencing used peripheral blood.

The CDR3 protein is CASSIRWSGVEQYF. The DNA for the CDR3 is TGTGCCAGTAGTATCCGTTGGTCGGGGGTCGAGCAGTACTTC. J is TRBJ2-7 and V is TRBV19; D possibly corresponds to TRBD2 (6 bases). The ends were cut back, 3 bases at V and 6 bases at J, with 15 bases in the middle. This CDR3 has 14 residues. The germline CDR1 and CDR2 sequences are LNHDA and SQIVND (reference sequence).